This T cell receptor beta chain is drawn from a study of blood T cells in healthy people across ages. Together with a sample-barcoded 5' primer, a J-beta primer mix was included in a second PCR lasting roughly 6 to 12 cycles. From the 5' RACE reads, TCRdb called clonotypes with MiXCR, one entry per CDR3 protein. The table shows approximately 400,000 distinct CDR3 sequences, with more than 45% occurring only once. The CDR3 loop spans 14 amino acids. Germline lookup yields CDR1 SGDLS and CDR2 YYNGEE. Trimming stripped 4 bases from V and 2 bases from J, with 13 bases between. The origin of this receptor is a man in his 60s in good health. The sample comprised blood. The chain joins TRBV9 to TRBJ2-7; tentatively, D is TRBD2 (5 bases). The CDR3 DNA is TGTGCCAGCAGCCCTCGACTAAACACCTACGAGCAGTACTTC. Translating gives CASSPRLNTYEQYF.